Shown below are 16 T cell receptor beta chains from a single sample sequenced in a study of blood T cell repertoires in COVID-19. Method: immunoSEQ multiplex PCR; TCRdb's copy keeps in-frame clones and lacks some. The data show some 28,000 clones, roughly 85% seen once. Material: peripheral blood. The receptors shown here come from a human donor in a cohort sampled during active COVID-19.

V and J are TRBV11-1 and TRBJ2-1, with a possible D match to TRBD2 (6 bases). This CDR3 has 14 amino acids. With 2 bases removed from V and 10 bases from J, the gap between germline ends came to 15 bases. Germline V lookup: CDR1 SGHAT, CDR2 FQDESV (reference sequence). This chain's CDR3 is CASSLWATSQEQFF. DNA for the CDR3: TGTGCCAGCAGCTTATGGGCGACTAGTCAAGAGCAGTTCTTC.

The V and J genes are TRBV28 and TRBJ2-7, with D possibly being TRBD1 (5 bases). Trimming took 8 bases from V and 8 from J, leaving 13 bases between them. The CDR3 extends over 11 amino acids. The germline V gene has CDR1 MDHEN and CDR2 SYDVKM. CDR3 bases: TGTGCCAGCTGCAGGGTCTCCAAGCAGTACTTC. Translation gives CASCRVSKQYF.

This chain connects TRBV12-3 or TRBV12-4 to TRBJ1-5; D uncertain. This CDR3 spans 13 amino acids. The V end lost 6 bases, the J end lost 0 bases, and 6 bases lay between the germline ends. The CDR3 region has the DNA TGTGCCAGCAGACTCCATAGCAATCAGCCCCAGCATTTT. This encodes CASRLHSNQPQHF.

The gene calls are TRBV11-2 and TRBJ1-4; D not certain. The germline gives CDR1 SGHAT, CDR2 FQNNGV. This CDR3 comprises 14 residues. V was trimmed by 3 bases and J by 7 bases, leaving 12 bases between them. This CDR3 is CASSFSDSSEKLFF. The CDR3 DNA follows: TGTGCCAGCAGCTTCTCCGACTCAAGTGAAAAACTGTTTTTT.

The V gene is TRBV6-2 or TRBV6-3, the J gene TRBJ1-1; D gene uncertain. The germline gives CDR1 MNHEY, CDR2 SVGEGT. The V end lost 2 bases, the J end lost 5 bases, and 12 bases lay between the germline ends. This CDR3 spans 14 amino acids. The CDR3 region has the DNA TGTGCCAGCAGTTACGCACTTCCCGGGACTGAAGCTTTCTTT. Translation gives CASSYALPGTEAFF.

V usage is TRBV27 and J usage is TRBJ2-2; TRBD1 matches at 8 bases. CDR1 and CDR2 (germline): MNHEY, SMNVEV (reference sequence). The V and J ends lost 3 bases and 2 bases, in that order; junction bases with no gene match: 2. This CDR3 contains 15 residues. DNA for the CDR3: TGTGCCAGCAGTTTCGGGACAGGCAACACCGGGGAGCTGTTTTTT. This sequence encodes CASSFGTGNTGELFF.

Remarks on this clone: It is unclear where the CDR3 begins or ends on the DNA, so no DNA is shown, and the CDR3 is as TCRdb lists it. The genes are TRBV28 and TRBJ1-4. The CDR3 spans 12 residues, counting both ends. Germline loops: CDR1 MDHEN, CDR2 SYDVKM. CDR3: CASSSSVGKLFF.

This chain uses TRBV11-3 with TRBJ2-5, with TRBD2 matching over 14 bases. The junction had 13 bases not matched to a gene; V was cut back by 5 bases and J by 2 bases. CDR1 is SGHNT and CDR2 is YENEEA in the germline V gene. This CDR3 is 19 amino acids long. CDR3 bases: TGTGCCAGCAGCAAATGGACTAGCGGGGGGACTCCACGTCAAGAGACCCAGTACTTC. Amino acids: CASSKWTSGGTPRQETQYF. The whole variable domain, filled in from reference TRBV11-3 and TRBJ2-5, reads EAGVVQSPRYKIIEKKQPVAFWCNPISGHNTLYWYLQNLGQGPELLIRYENEEAVDDSQLPKDRFSAERLKGVDSTLKIQPAELGDSAVYLCASSKWTSGGTPRQETQYFGPGTRLLVL.

CDR3 in DNA: TGTGCCAGCAGATCGACAGGGGGCCATAATGAAAAACTGTTTTTT. It is translated as CASRSTGGHNEKLFF. J is TRBJ1-4 and V is TRBV6-5; TRBD1 aligns across 10 bases. Looked up from germline, CDR1 is MNHEY and CDR2 is SVGAGI. J was trimmed by 4 bases and V by 6 bases; bases with no gene match: 5. The CDR3 has 15 residues.

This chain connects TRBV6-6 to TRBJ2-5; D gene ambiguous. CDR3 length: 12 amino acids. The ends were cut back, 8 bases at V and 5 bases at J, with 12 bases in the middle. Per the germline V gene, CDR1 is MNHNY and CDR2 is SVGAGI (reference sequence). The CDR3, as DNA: TGTGCCAGCCTAGGAGAAAGGGAGACCCAGTACTTC. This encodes CASLGERETQYF.

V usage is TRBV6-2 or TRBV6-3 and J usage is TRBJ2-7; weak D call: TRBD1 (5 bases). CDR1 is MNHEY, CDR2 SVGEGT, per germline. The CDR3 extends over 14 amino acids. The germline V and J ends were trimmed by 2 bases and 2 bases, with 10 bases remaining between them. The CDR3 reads CASSYNRIPYEQYF. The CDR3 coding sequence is TGTGCCAGCAGTTACAACAGGATCCCCTACGAGCAGTACTTC.

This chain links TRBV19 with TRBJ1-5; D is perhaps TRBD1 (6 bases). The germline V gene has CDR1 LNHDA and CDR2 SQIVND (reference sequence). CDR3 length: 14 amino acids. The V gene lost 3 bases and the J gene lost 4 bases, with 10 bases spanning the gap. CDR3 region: CASSIRDTNQPQHF. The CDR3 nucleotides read TGTGCCAGTAGTATCAGGGACACAAATCAGCCCCAGCATTTT. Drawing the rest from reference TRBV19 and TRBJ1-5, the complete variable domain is DGGITQSPKYLFRKEGQNVTLSCEQNLNHDAMYWYRQDPGQGLRLIYYSQIVNDFQKGDIAEGYSVSREKKESFPLTVTSAQKNPTAFYLCASSIRDTNQPQHFGDGTRLSIL.

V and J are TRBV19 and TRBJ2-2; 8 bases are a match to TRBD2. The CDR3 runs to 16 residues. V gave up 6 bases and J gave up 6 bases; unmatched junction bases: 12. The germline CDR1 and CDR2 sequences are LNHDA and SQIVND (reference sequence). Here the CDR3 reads CASSWGLERWAGELFF. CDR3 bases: TGTGCCAGTAGCTGGGGACTAGAGCGTTGGGCCGGGGAGCTGTTTTTT.

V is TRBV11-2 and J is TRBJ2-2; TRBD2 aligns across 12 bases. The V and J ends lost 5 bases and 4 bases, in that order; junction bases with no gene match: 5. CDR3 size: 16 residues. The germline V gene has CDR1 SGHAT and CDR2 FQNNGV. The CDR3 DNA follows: TGTGCCAGCAGCCTAGCGGGGGGGTATGGCACCGGGGAGCTGTTTTTT. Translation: CASSLAGGYGTGELFF.

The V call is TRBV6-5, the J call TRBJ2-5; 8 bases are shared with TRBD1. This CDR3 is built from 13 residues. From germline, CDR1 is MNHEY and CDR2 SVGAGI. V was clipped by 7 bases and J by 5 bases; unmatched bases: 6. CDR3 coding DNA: TGTGCCAGCACTCAGGGGGCGGAGGAGACCCAGTACTTC. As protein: CASTQGAEETQYF.

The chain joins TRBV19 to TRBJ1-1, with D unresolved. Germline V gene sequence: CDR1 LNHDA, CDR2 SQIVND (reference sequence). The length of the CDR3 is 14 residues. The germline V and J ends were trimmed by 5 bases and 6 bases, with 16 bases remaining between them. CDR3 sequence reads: CASSPRGSRPEAFF. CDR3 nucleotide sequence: TGTGCCAGTAGTCCACGGGGTTCAAGACCTGAAGCTTTCTTT.